What follows describes a single TCR beta chain. Trimming removed 9 bases at V and 1 base at J, with 11 bases between. The CDR3 is made up of 14 amino acids. Germline values: CDR1 KGHDR, CDR2 SFDVKD. Original methodology: Using reference gene primer amplification, nucleated cell counts were estimated. TCRdb keeps only in-frame clones here, not all; method: immunoSEQ multiplex PCR. V, J and clone size derive from that table, while D and trimming were established from the DNA sequence. The sample comprises some 460,000 clones, 87% of which are singletons, and roughly 0.72% rests with the top ten. This entry is derived from a study of blood T cell repertoires in COVID-19. Study in general: Material from acute and convalescent COVID-19 was sourced from the United States, Italy and Spain.

Participant-reported clinical history was the basis for cohort assignment. Two negative PCRs, clearance, or symptom resolution had been documented for recovered Cohort 3 donors. The rearrangement links TRBV24-1 to TRBJ2-2; D is possibly TRBD1 (5 bases). The sequence was obtained from a woman aged 18-30 years who had recovered from COVID-19. Sequences were obtained from PBMCs or T cells enriched from blood (not recorded which). The CDR3 DNA reads TGTGCCACCGGGCAGGGTGGGAACACCGGGGAGCTGTTTTTT. Translation: CATGQGGNTGELFF.